These 20 T cell receptor beta chains came from one sample sequenced in a study of T cell repertoires in cytomegalovirus infection. MiXCR, run by TCRdb on the reads, gives a single entry per CDR3 protein. The repertoire includes some 150,000 distinct CDR3 sequences, about a quarter of them detected once, and 9.5% to 12% sits in the top ten. Sequenced material: PBMCs. These receptor sequences come from a human donor in good health (CMV status not recorded). Some clones in this sample may be carry-over from other donors' samples.

As DNA, the CDR3 is TGCGCCAGCAGCGAAACGGGCGGGAGCACTGAAGCTTTCTTT. This gives the protein CASSETGGSTEAFF. This chain joins TRBV5-1 and TRBJ1-1; D gene unclear. This CDR3 has 14 residues. Germline CDR1 SGHRS, CDR2 YFSETQ. V was cut by 4 bases and J by 4 bases, with 14 bases left in between.

The genes are TRBV7-2 and TRBJ2-3; D not certain. Germline CDR1 and CDR2: SGHTA and FQGNSA. V lost 0 bases and J lost 8, with 6 bases in between. This CDR3 contains 12 residues. The CDR3 region has the DNA TGTGCCAGCAGCTTAGCTAGCCGTACGCAGTATTTT. Translation gives CASSLASRTQYF.

In this sample, this clonotype turned up a few times. J is TRBJ2-5 and V is TRBV7-3; D uncertain. The CDR3 is 14 residues long. The germline gives CDR1 SGHTA, CDR2 FQGTGA. Trimming stripped 0 bases from V and 0 bases from J, with 5 bases between. The CDR3 reads CASSLTADQETQYF. Written as DNA, the CDR3 is TGTGCCAGCAGCTTAACGGCAGACCAAGAGACCCAGTACTTC. Complete variable domain (other parts from reference TRBV7-3 and TRBJ2-5): GAGVSQTPSNKVTEKGKYVELRCDPISGHTALYWYRQSLGQGPEFLIYFQGTGAADDSGLPNDRFFAVRPEGSVSTLKIQRTERGDSAVYLCASSLTADQETQYFGPGTRLLVL.

There are a few counts of this clonotype. The genes are TRBV14 and TRBJ2-7, with 9 bases identical to TRBD2. Germline CDR1 and CDR2: SGHDN and FVKESK. CDR3 length: 18 residues. Trimming took 1 base from V and 5 from J; bases not matched to a gene: 15. CDR3 protein: CASSQGSPSLAGIHEQYF. The CDR3 DNA reads as TGTGCCAGCAGCCAAGGATCCCCCTCGCTAGCGGGAATCCACGAGCAGTACTTC. The whole variable domain, remainder taken from reference TRBV14 and TRBJ2-7, is EAGVTQFPSHSVIEKGQTVTLRCDPISGHDNLYWYRRVMGKEIKFLLHFVKESKQDESGMPNNRFLAERTGGTYSTLKVQPAELEDSGVYFCASSQGSPSLAGIHEQYFGPGTRLTVT.

The V call is TRBV28, the J call TRBJ1-5; D not certain. Germline V lookup: CDR1 MDHEN, CDR2 SYDVKM. CDR3 length equals 14 residues. V gave up 8 bases and J gave up 7 bases, with 18 bases separating them. The CDR3 DNA reads as TGTGCCAGCGGGGTAGGCAACCACCAACAGCCCCAGCATTTT. It specifies CASGVGNHQQPQHF. The variable domain in full, completed from reference TRBV28 and TRBJ1-5, reads DVKVTQSSRYLVKRTGEKVFLECVQDMDHENMFWYRQDPGLGLRLIYFSYDVKMKEKGDIPEGYSVSREKKERFSLILESASTNQTSMYLCASGVGNHQQPQHFGDGTRLSIL.

This clonotype was seen a few times. The gene calls are TRBV7-6 and TRBJ2-3; 7 bases agree with TRBD2. Losses at the gene ends were 2 bases for V and 4 bases for J; bases not matched to a gene: 6. The CDR3 is made up of 15 amino acids. Germline loops: CDR1 SGHVS, CDR2 FNYEAQ. The CDR3: CASSLMAGDPDTQYF. CDR3 nucleotide sequence: TGTGCCAGCAGCTTAATGGCGGGGGACCCAGATACGCAGTATTTT.

This chain uses TRBV28 with TRBJ1-1, with unresolved D. V lost 3 bases and J 7 bases, leaving 9 bases between the germline ends. The length of the CDR3 is 12 residues. CDR1 and CDR2 (germline): MDHEN, SYDVKM. CDR3 DNA: TGTGCCAGCAGTTTTTTGGGCAGTGAAGCTTTCTTT. As protein: CASSFLGSEAFF.

The V and J genes are TRBV4-1 and TRBJ2-6, with TRBD1 identical over 9 bases. Germline CDR1 MGHRA, CDR2 YSYEKL. Trimming cost V 4 bases and J 0 bases; bases outside gene matches: 4. The CDR3 runs to 17 residues. The CDR3 here is CASSLGQGPSGANVLTF. In DNA, the CDR3 is TGCGCCAGCAGCCTGGGACAGGGTCCCTCTGGGGCCAACGTCCTGACTTTC.

The chain couples TRBV7-8 to TRBJ2-3, with D unclear. V lost 5 bases, J lost 5 bases, and 14 bases lay in between. Germline values: CDR1 SGHVS, CDR2 FQNEAQ. The CDR3 length is 14 residues. The CDR3 nucleotides are TGTGCCAGCAGCCCTACAGAGCGACAAGATACGCAGTATTTT. It is translated as CASSPTERQDTQYF.

This rearrangement joins TRBV20-1 to TRBJ1-1; D is unresolved. From germline, CDR1 is DFQATT and CDR2 SNEGSKA (reference sequence). Trimming shortened V by 6 bases and J by 0 bases, and 14 bases separated the two germline ends. This CDR3 is built from 14 residues. This CDR3 is CSATVGQLNTEAFF. The DNA for the CDR3 is TGCAGTGCCACCGTTGGGCAGTTGAACACTGAAGCTTTCTTT.

The gene calls are TRBV4-1 and TRBJ2-7; 10 nucleotides align to TRBD1. J gave up 4 bases and V 3 bases, and 6 bases lay outside the gene matches. The CDR3 consists of 15 residues. Germline CDR1 and CDR2: MGHRA and YSYEKL. The CDR3 nucleotides are TGCGCCAGCAGCCAGGCCGGGACAGGGGCGTACGAGCAGTACTTC. This translates into CASSQAGTGAYEQYF.

This clonotype occurred a few times. This sequence joins TRBV7-8 and TRBJ1-1; D perhaps matches TRBD1 (5 bases). There are 12 residues in the CDR3. Germline CDR1 SGHVS, CDR2 FQNEAQ. The germline V and J ends were trimmed by 2 bases and 8 bases, with 9 bases remaining between them. The CDR3 here is CASSLFPGEAFF. The CDR3 DNA reads as TGTGCCAGCAGCTTATTCCCAGGGGAAGCTTTCTTT.

In its sample, this clonotype was seen many times. The chain employs TRBV12-3 or TRBV12-4 and TRBJ1-3; TRBD1 is a possible D gene (6 bases). The CDR3 covers 15 residues. The V and J ends lost 5 bases and 4 bases respectively, with 15 bases between them. This CDR3 reads CASSPGTRGGNTIYF. As DNA, the CDR3 is TGTGCCAGCAGTCCCGGGACAAGAGGCGGAAACACCATATATTTT.

A single count supports this clonotype. A much larger clone differs by one base, so this may be a read error. This chain joins TRBV7-2 and TRBJ1-5, with TRBD1 identical over 9 bases. The CDR3 is 13 residues long. V was clipped by 10 bases and J by 5 bases; unmatched bases: 6. Per the germline V gene, CDR1 is SGHTA and CDR2 is FQGNSA. This CDR3 reads CAIRDRVDQPQHF. CDR3 in DNA: TGTGCCATCAGGGACAGGGTAGATCAGCCCCAGCATTTT.

This rearrangement joins TRBV18 to TRBJ1-4, with D tentatively TRBD1 (5 bases). V was shortened by 3 bases and J by 8 bases, with 25 bases between the two germline ends. Germline values: CDR1 KGHSH, CDR2 LQKENI. CDR3 length: 18 amino acids. CDR3 in amino acids: CASSPWGGRPIEEEKLFF. The CDR3 nucleotides read TGTGCCAGCTCACCGTGGGGCGGCCGGCCGATTGAGGAGGAAAAACTGTTTTTT.

A few counts support this clonotype. The chain is built from TRBV14 and TRBJ2-7, with 7 bases fitting TRBD1. The V gene's germline CDR1 is SGHDN and CDR2 FVKESK. The ends lost 5 bases at V and 4 bases at J; junction bases unmatched: 11. The CDR3 has 15 amino acids. The CDR3 DNA sequence: TGTGCCAGCAGCGAAATCCGGGACAGACGGTACGAGCAGTACTTC. It translates to CASSEIRDRRYEQYF.

This clonotype has more than one count but fewer than ten. This CDR3 is CASSHRQGQRNEQFF. CDR3 bases: TGTGCCAGCAGCCATCGACAGGGCCAACGGAATGAGCAGTTCTTC. The rearrangement links TRBV28 to TRBJ2-1; 7 nucleotides agree with TRBD1. V trimming: 6 bases; J trimming: 7 bases; junction bases outside the gene matches: 12. CDR1 and CDR2 from the germline V gene are MDHEN and SYDVKM. There are 15 residues in the CDR3.

This clonotype was counted a few times. V usage is TRBV4-1 and J usage is TRBJ2-7; 8 bases are a match to TRBD1. CDR1 MGHRA and CDR2 YSYEKL come from the germline V gene. The V segment lost 8 bases and the J segment 2 bases; nucleotides outside the gene matches: 5. This CDR3 region has 13 residues. This CDR3 is CASRGQGPYEQYF. DNA for the CDR3: TGCGCCAGCCGAGGACAGGGTCCCTACGAGCAGTACTTC.

The rearrangement links TRBV29-1 to TRBJ2-3, with D perhaps matching TRBD1 or TRBD2 (5 bases each). Germline assignment: CDR1 SQVTM and CDR2 ANQGSEA. The CDR3 is 15 residues long. Trimming stripped 2 bases from V and 5 bases from J, with 17 bases between. DNA for the CDR3: TGCAGCGTTGAATTCCGGGACCTCCTTGGAGATACGCAGTATTTT. Its protein product is CSVEFRDLLGDTQYF.

At least ten counts were recorded for this clonotype. The genes are TRBV2 and TRBJ2-1; D possibly corresponds to TRBD2 (6 bases). The CDR3 has 14 residues. The germline V gene has CDR1 SNHLY and CDR2 FYNNEI. The V gene lost 1 base and the J gene lost 7 bases, with 11 bases spanning the gap. In DNA form, the CDR3 reads TGTGCCAGCAGTGAAGTGGGGACTGTGAATGAGCAGTTCTTC. It codes for CASSEVGTVNEQFF.